This T cell receptor (beta chain) was documented in a study of Ad26.COV2.S vaccination and SARS-CoV-2 variants (dated by TCRdb to the early 2020s). At the level of the whole study: Donors in the vaccine arm were drawn from COV1001, a multicentre, randomized, double-blind, placebo-controlled phase I-IIa trial testing Ad26.COV2.S in healthy adults. Ad26.COV2.S was administered intramuscularly at 5 x 10^10 or 1 x 10^11 viral particles, either as a single shot or as two shots given 56 days apart. TCRbeta repertoire sequencing was used to assess the specificity and breadth of SARS-CoV-2-reactive T cell receptors after Ad26.COV2.S vaccination. A total of roughly 32 samples were included in the TCR-sequenced set, comprising roughly 19 Ad26.COV2.S vaccine recipients, 5 placebo recipients and 8 SARS-CoV-2 convalescent individuals. Participants in the trial were split at random into five groups of five each, receiving low-dose or high-dose Ad26.COV2.S once or twice, or else placebo on both occasions. Investigators did not know the trial group allocation while performing experiments and assessing outcomes. General findings and caveats noted by the study authors: According to the authors, total T cell responses may have been underestimated by the TCR breadth and depth analyses. After vaccination, substantial breadth of spike-specific CD8+ and CD4+ T cell responses was reported. The study lacked the statistical power to compare responses across vaccine doses or regimens. Vaccine and placebo recipients had comparable non-spike TCR breadth, which fits with the vaccine containing only spike. Compared with placebo recipients, Ad26.COV2.S recipients showed higher spike-specific TCR breadth (P = 0.0014).

TCRbeta CDR3 regions were sequenced with the immunoSEQ Assay. After extraction, genomic DNA underwent amplification by bias-controlled multiplex PCR, followed by high-throughput sequencing. In the paper's pipeline: Collapsing and filtering of sequences were performed to quantify the absolute abundance of each unique TCRbeta CDR3 region. T cell fraction was estimated by normalizing TCRbeta template counts to usable DNA, with usable DNA measured through amplification of reference genes found in all nucleated cells. Repertoire TCRs were annotated as SARS-CoV-2-specific by exact matching of V gene, CDR3 amino acid sequence and J gene to a known reactive TCR set. The reference SARS-CoV-2 TCR set came from MIRA and was filtered for enrichment in COVID-19-positive ImmuneCODE repertoires, removing public or cross-reactive TCRs. Using the MIRA antigens, annotated TCRs were further analysed by specific ORF or by position within an ORF. Breadth was defined as annotated unique rearrangements over total unique productive rearrangements; depth was the summed frequency of those rearrangements. Two-sided Wilcoxon rank-sum tests were used to compare TCR breadth between groups. Not all clones reach the TCRdb copy of this immuneACCESS table, which keeps in-frame sequences only. Checked studies attribute under half of the gap to unresolved V genes and leave the rest unexplained. The D gene and trimming were derived from the DNA, and the V and J assignments and clone size from that table. Counted in this sample were a few hundred thousand clones; roughly 88% of them appeared once. About 5% of the sample comes from the top ten.

Regarding this clone: The specificity of this receptor is unknown. No base quality information exists; no much larger clone differs at one position.

The sample's treatment or condition, from its label and the paper: around 19 received Ad26.COV2.S at low or high dose, single or two shots; roughly five received placebo; per-sample allocation not given. Repertoires of vaccine and placebo recipients were sequenced from samples taken on day 63 after the first injection. In Cohort 1b, some 25 adults aged 18-55 years were enrolled at a single site in Boston, USA, between 29 July and 7 August 2020. Ad26.COV2.S consisted of a replication-incompetent adenovirus type 26 vector by which a prefusion-stabilized SARS-CoV-2 spike protein from the original Wuhan strain was expressed. The sample consisted of peripheral blood, taken in a trial of Ad26.COV2.S vaccine versus placebo. This receptor was taken from a person between 18 and 65 years old who received the Ad26.COV2.S COVID-19 vaccine or a placebo.

The CDR3 protein: CASSRGSSRRNTEAFF. The nucleotide sequence reads as follows: TGTGCCAGCTCACGGGGTTCTTCAAGGCGGAACACTGAAGCTTTCTTT. This chain is built from TRBV18 and TRBJ1-1, with no D gene named confidently. V gives up 4 bases and J gives up 1 base, and the segment between their germline ends measures 16 bases. There are 16 amino acids in the CDR3, from cysteine to phenylalanine inclusive. Here the CDR3 DNA is all that survives: 48 bases in frame from base 1. CDR1 and CDR2, looked up from the germline V gene, are KGHSH and LQKENI. Joined to the reference TRBV18 and TRBJ1-1 proteins, this CDR3 gives the full variable domain: NAGVMQNPRHLVRRRGQEARLRCSPMKGHSHVYWYRQLPEEGLKFMVYLQKENIIDESGMPKERFSAEFPKEGPSILRIQQVVRGDSAAYFCASSRGSSRRNTEAFFGQGTRLTVV.